This T cell receptor (beta chain) was captured by sequencing in a study of CD8+CD57+ T cells in acquired aplastic anemia. As for the study in general: Sorted CD4+ and CD8+ cell DNA averaged about 3 ug. Regarding the study as a whole: Significant differences in CD8+ Simpson's diversity were not observed between patients and controls.

Genomic DNA served as template for TCR beta VDJ and CDR3 profiling. TCRdb analysed the reads with MiXCR anew, one entry per CDR3 protein. The sample consists of about 190,000 distinct CDR3 sequences, about 64% of them appearing once. This CDR3 region has 9 residues. The germline gives CDR1 SGHTS, CDR2 YDEGEE. This clonotype was detected many times. The antigen is not known. The germline gene is not matched at one end of the junction; a read error may be the cause. The rearrangement links TRBV5-8 to TRBJ2-5; D may match TRBD1 or TRBD2 (5 bases each). The source of this sequence is a human donor with severe aplastic anemia or a healthy control (not recorded which). The sample consisted of sorted CD4+, CD8+, or CD8+CD57+ T cells (not recorded which) from PBMCs. CDR3 sequence reads: CASSLMGDF. The CDR3 DNA follows: TGTGCCAGCAGCTTGATGGGGGACTTC.